This T cell receptor (beta chain) stems from a study of CD8+ T cells in alopecia areata. Overall study context: Treatment comprised oral tofacitinib, 5 to 10 mg twice daily, in treated patients.

General study results and limits: Researchers report lesional scalp, most notably alopecia totalis/universalis, outstripped normal scalp in clonality.

The sequencing template was cDNA reverse transcribed from extracted RNA. The protocol was immunoSEQ multiplex PCR, while the TCRdb copy is restricted to in-frame clones and leaves out a portion. The sample lists 150,000 to 200,000 clones, 55% to 70% seen once, with around 3.2% in the top ten. The ends lost 1 base at V and 0 bases at J; junction bases unmatched: 6. Germline V gives CDR1 SGHRS, CDR2 YFSETQ. The CDR3 spans 18 residues. This clone was observed a few times. Antigen specificity is unknown. Treatment denoted: oral pan-JAK inhibitor, 5-10 mg twice daily. Investigators sorted PBMCs to obtain both CD4+ and CD8+ T cells.

The source of this sequence is a human donor with alopecia areata. The input for sequencing was CD4+ T cells sorted from blood, taken at week 4, from a patient treated with tofacitinib. The chain has TRBV5-1 and TRBJ2-1; 11 bases match TRBD2. CDR3 nucleotides: TGCGCCAGCAGCTTGATTGAGGGACTAGCGGACTCCTACAATGAGCAGTTCTTC. It encodes CASSLIEGLADSYNEQFF.